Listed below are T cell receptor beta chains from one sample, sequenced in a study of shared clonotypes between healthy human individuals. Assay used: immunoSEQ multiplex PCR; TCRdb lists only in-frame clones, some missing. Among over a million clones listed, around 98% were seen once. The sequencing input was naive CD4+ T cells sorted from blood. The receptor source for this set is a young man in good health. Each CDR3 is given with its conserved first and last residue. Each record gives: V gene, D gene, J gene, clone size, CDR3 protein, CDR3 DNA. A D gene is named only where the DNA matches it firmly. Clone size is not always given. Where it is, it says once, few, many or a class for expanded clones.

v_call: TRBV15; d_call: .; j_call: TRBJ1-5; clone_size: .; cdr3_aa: CATSRTGLSGPQHF; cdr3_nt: TGTGCCACCAGCAGAACAGGGCTCTCAGGGCCCCAGCATTTT
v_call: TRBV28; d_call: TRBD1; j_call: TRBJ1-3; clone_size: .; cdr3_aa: CASSYPDRYSGNTIYF; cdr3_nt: TGTGCCAGCAGTTACCCGGACAGGTACTCTGGAAACACCATATATTTT
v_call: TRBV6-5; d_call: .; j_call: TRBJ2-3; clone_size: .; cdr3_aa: CASSYQAEEGTQYF; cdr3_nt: TGTGCCAGCAGTTACCAGGCCGAGGAGGGTACGCAGTATTTT
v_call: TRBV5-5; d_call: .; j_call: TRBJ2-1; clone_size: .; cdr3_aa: CASSFVISYNEQFF; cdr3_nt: TGTGCCAGCAGCTTCGTGATCAGCTACAATGAGCAGTTCTTC
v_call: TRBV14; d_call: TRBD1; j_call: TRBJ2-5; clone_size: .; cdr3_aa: CASSHWDRGQETQYF; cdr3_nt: TGTGCCAGCAGCCACTGGGACAGGGGGCAAGAGACCCAGTACTTC
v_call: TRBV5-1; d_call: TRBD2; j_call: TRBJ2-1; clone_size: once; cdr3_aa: CASSPGLATYNEQFF; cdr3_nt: TGCGCCAGCAGCCCAGGACTAGCGACCTACAATGAGCAGTTCTTC
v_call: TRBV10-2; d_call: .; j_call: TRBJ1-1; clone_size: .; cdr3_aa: CASSESFFGLTLSATEAFF; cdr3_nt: TGCGCCAGCAGTGAGTCGTTTTTTGGACTCACCTTAAGCGCCACTGAAGCTTTCTTT
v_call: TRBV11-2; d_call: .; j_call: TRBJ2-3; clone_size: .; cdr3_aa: CASSPGSTDTQYF; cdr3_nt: TGTGCCAGCAGCCCGGGAAGCACAGATACGCAGTATTTT
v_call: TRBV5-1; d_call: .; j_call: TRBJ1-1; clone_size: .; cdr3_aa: CASSLDNMNTEAFF; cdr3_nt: TGCGCCAGCAGCTTGGACAACATGAACACTGAAGCTTTCTTT
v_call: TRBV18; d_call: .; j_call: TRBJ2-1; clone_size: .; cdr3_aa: CASSPQTSYNEQFF; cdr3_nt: TGTGCCAGCTCACCACAGACGAGCTACAATGAGCAGTTCTTC
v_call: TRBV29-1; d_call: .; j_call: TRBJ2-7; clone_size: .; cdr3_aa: CSVTAELYEQYF; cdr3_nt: TGCAGCGTCACAGCGGAGTTATACGAGCAGTACTTC
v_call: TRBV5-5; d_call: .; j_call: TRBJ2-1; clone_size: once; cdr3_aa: CASSLLGANEQFF; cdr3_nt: TGTGCCAGCAGCTTGCTGGGAGCTAATGAGCAGTTCTTC
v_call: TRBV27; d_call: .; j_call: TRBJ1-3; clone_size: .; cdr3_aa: CASSFREGIGNTIYF; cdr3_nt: TGTGCCAGCAGTTTTCGGGAGGGGATCGGAAACACCATATATTTT
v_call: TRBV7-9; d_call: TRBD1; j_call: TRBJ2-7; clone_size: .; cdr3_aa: CASSLAKGGDYEQYF; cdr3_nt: TGTGCCAGCAGCTTAGCGAAAGGGGGCGATTACGAGCAGTACTTC
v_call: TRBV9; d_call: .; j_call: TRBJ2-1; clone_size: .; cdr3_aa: CASSVARVTGSSSYNEQFF; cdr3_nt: TGTGCCAGCAGCGTAGCCCGGGTGACGGGCAGCTCTTCCTACAATGAGCAGTTCTTC
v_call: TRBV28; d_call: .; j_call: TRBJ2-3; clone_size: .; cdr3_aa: CASSSPSGVADTQYF; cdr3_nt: TGTGCCAGCAGTTCCCCTTCGGGAGTTGCAGATACGCAGTATTTT
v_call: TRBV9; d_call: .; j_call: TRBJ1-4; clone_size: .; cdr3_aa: CASSGGTAQNEKLFF; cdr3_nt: TGTGCCAGCAGCGGTGGTACAGCGCAAAATGAAAAACTGTTTTTT
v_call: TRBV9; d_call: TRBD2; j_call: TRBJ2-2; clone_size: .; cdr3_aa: CASSVGLAGEYGNTGELFF; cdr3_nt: TGTGCCAGCAGCGTAGGACTAGCGGGAGAATATGGGAACACCGGGGAGCTGTTTTTT
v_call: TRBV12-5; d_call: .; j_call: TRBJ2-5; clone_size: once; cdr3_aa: CASAPRGGTANQETQYF; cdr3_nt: TGTGCTAGTGCCCCGAGGGGAGGAACAGCCAACCAAGAGACCCAGTACTTC
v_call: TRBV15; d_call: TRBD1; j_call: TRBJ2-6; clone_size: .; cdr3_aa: CATSRPTGDSGANVLTF; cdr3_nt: TGTGCCACCAGCAGACCCACAGGGGACTCTGGGGCCAACGTCCTGACTTTC
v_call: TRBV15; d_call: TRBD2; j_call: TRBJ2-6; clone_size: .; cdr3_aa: CATSTRLAGVTGANVLTF; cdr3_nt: TGTGCCACCAGCACCCGACTAGCGGGGGTTACTGGGGCCAACGTCCTGACTTTC
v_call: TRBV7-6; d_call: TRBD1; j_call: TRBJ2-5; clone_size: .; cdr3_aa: CASSGTDRGGTQYF; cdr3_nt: TGTGCCAGCAGCGGGACGGACAGGGGAGGGACCCAGTACTTC
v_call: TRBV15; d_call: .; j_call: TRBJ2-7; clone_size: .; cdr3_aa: CATSREGAGYEQYF; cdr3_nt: TGTGCCACCAGCAGAGAGGGGGCTGGGTACGAGCAGTACTTC
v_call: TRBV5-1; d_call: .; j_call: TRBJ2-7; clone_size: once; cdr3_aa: CASTPLGVTYEQYF; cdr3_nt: TGCGCCAGCACGCCGCTTGGGGTTACCTACGAGCAGTACTTC
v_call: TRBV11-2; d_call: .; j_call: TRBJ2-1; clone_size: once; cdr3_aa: CASSLGSRRDEQFF; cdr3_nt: TGTGCCAGCAGCTTAGGCTCCCGACGCGATGAGCAGTTCTTC
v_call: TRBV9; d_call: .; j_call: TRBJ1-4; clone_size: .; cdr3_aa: CASSVGGAAEKLFF; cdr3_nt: TGTGCCAGCAGCGTAGGGGGGGCGGCTGAAAAACTGTTTTTT
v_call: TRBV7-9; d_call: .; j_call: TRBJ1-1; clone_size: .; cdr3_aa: CASSLPSLVGGTEAFF; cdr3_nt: TGTGCCAGCAGCTTACCGTCACTGGTCGGGGGTACTGAAGCTTTCTTT
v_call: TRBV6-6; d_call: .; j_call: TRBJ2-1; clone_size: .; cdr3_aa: CASSETGLTYNEQFF; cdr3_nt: TGTGCCAGCAGTGAGACAGGCCTGACCTACAATGAGCAGTTCTTC
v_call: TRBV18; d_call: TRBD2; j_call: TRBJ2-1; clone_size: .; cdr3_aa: CASSPAAGEDNEQFF; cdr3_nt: TGTGCCAGCTCACCAGCTGCGGGAGAGGACAATGAGCAGTTCTTC